Listed below are T cell receptor beta chains from one sample, sequenced in a study of Ad26.COV2.S vaccination and SARS-CoV-2 variants. Profiling relied on immunoSEQ multiplex PCR, and the TCRdb table lists in-frame clones only, not all of them. The sample includes about 350,000 clones, approximately 86% of them seen just once. Material: peripheral blood, obtained in a trial of Ad26.COV2.S vaccine versus placebo. All receptors derive from a person aged 18-65 years who received the Ad26.COV2.S COVID-19 vaccine or a placebo. CDR3s include the opening cysteine and the closing phenylalanine or tryptophan. D genes are given only for firm matches. Expanded clones get a size class; other rows say once, few or many, or leave the size out.

TGCGCCAGCAGCTTACAGGGGGCCGGGGAGCTGTTTTTT CASSLQGAGELFF TRBV5-1 TRBD1 TRBJ2-2 NA
TGTGCCAGCAGCGTAGCGGTAGCGGGAGTAGAGACCCAGTACTTC CASSVAVAGVETQYF TRBV9 TRBD2 TRBJ2-5 NA
TGTGCCAGCAGTTTAAGGGCGGACGAGCAGTACTTC CASSLRADEQYF TRBV28 NA TRBJ2-7 NA
TGTGCCAGCAGCGCCGACAGGGGGAAATTCTCTGGGGCCAACGTCCTGACTTTC CASSADRGKFSGANVLTF TRBV9 TRBD1 TRBJ2-6 NA
TGTGCCAGCAGCTTAAGCAGCAACATCCAAGAGACCCAGTACTTC CASSLSSNIQETQYF TRBV7-2 NA TRBJ2-5 once
TGTGCCAGTAGTATAGTCGGCAGCTACGAGCAGTACTTC CASSIVGSYEQYF TRBV19 NA TRBJ2-7 NA
TGTGCCTGGAATTCCGGGACTGGAGTATACAATGAGCAGTTCTTC CAWNSGTGVYNEQFF TRBV30 NA TRBJ2-1 NA
TGCGCCAGCAGGTCGGCAACAGGGGACCAAGAGACCCAGTACTTC CASRSATGDQETQYF TRBV5-1 TRBD1 TRBJ2-5 NA
TGTGCCAGCAGCGTAGGCCCCAGCACCACTGAAGCTTTCTTT CASSVGPSTTEAFF TRBV9 NA TRBJ1-1 NA
TGTGCCAGCAGTTTCGGTCAGGGGGGAAATTCACCCCTCCACTTT CASSFGQGGNSPLHF TRBV27 TRBD1 TRBJ1-6 NA
TGCGCCAGCAGCCGAGACAGGTCAGGGGGGAGGGAGCAGTACTTC CASSRDRSGGREQYF TRBV4-3 NA TRBJ2-7 NA
TGCGCCAGCAGCCAGTTAACCGGGACAGGGTACTACGAGCAGTACTTC CASSQLTGTGYYEQYF TRBV4-1 TRBD1 TRBJ2-7 NA
TGTGCCAGCAGCGTGGCAGGGACAGGAGATGGCTACACCTTC CASSVAGTGDGYTF TRBV9 TRBD1 TRBJ1-2 NA
TGCGCCAGCAGCGGCCCGACCGTCTACGAGCAGTACTTC CASSGPTVYEQYF TRBV5-1 NA TRBJ2-7 once
TGCGCCAGCAACCAGGGAACCCTGAACACTGAAGCTTTCTTT CASNQGTLNTEAFF TRBV10-1 NA TRBJ1-1 NA
TGCAGCGTTGCCAGGGACGAGACCCAGTACTTC CSVARDETQYF TRBV29-1 NA TRBJ2-5 NA
TGTGCCACCAGTGCGACACTAGCGGGAGTTTCAGATACGCAGTATTTT CATSATLAGVSDTQYF TRBV24-1 TRBD2 TRBJ2-3 once
TGTGCCAGCAGGGCGGGGTCCTCGCGTGAGCAGTACTTC CASRAGSSREQYF TRBV2 NA TRBJ2-7 NA
TGTGCCAGCAGTCTGCGACGAGAGAGGGATGAAAAACTGTTTTTT CASSLRRERDEKLFF TRBV28 NA TRBJ1-4 NA
TGCGCCAGCAGCCATTTGACCATAAACACTGAAGCTTTCTTT CASSHLTINTEAFF TRBV4-3 NA TRBJ1-1 few
TGTGCCAGTAGTATAGATATGGGGCCCCAAGAGACCCAGTACTTC CASSIDMGPQETQYF TRBV19 NA TRBJ2-5 NA
TGTGCCAGCAGCTTCAGGGGGGCAGATACGCAGTATTTT CASSFRGADTQYF TRBV7-9 NA TRBJ2-3 NA
TGTGCCAGCAGCACCACAGGGAGACCCAACTATGGCTACACCTTC CASSTTGRPNYGYTF TRBV6-2/TRBV6-3 NA TRBJ1-2 NA
TGTGCCAGCAGTTTACCGACAGGTTTTTACGAGCAGTACTTC CASSLPTGFYEQYF TRBV28 NA TRBJ2-7 NA
TGCGCCAGCAGCTTGGAACAGGGATATGGCTACACCTTC CASSLEQGYGYTF TRBV5-1 NA TRBJ1-2 NA
TGTGCCACCACTGGGACCCTAAGGAGAACTAATGAAAAACTGTTTTTT CATTGTLRRTNEKLFF TRBV24-1 NA TRBJ1-4 NA
TGTGCCAGTAGTGCACTAGCGGACCTCTCCTACAATGAGCAGTTCTTC CASSALADLSYNEQFF TRBV19 TRBD2 TRBJ2-1 once
TGTGCCAGCAGTTCTATAAGGGGACTACACGTAGGCTACACCTTC CASSSIRGLHVGYTF TRBV28 NA TRBJ1-2 NA
TGTGCCAGCAGTTTGAGCAGGGGTAGGTACGAGCAGTACTTC CASSLSRGRYEQYF TRBV27 NA TRBJ2-7 NA
TGCGCCAGCAGCCGAGAGGACAGGGTCTACGAGCAGTACTTC CASSREDRVYEQYF TRBV4-3 TRBD1 TRBJ2-7 NA
TGTGCCAGCAGTTTTAATGGGAACACTGAAGCTTTCTTT CASSFNGNTEAFF TRBV12-3/TRBV12-4 NA TRBJ1-1 NA
TGTGCCAGCAGCCAAGAGGGACAGGGGGGTCAGCCCCAGCATTTT CASSQEGQGGQPQHF TRBV4-2 TRBD1 TRBJ1-5 NA
TGTGCCAGCAGTGAAAGGCCTAGAGTCTACGAGCAGTACTTC CASSERPRVYEQYF TRBV6-1 NA TRBJ2-7 NA
TGTGCCAGTAGGATACTTCCGGGTGAAGCTTTCTTT CASRILPGEAFF TRBV19 NA TRBJ1-1 NA
TGTGCCAGCAGCGTAGGGCCAGCTGAAGCTTTCTTT CASSVGPAEAFF TRBV9 NA TRBJ1-1 NA
TGTGCCAGTAGTATCCAGACGGCTAACACTGAAGCTTTCTTT CASSIQTANTEAFF TRBV19 NA TRBJ1-1 NA
TGTGCCAGCAGTGAAGGGGACAGAACCTATGGCTACACCTTC CASSEGDRTYGYTF TRBV6-1 TRBD1 TRBJ1-2 NA
TGTGCCAGTAGCGCCCCCGGGCCCCTTATCCCGTACGAGCAGTACTTC CASSAPGPLIPYEQYF TRBV19 NA TRBJ2-7 NA
TGTGCCAGCAGCCCGTGGGGGCTCGACAAAAACATTCAGTACTTC CASSPWGLDKNIQYF TRBV7-9 NA TRBJ2-4 NA
TGTGCCAGCAGCTTTCTAAGCGGGGGCACAGATACGCAGTATTTT CASSFLSGGTDTQYF TRBV5-4 TRBD2 TRBJ2-3 NA
TGCGCCAGCAGCTTGGGTTGGGACAGAAGTAATTCACCCCTCCACTTT CASSLGWDRSNSPLHF TRBV5-1 TRBD1 TRBJ1-6 many
TGTGCCAGCAGCTTAGGGAGGAACTACGAGCAGTACTTC CASSLGRNYEQYF TRBV7-2 NA TRBJ2-7 NA
TGTGCCAGCAGTTTATCCCGGGGGACAGGGACAATATCTGAAAAACTGTTTTTT CASSLSRGTGTISEKLFF TRBV27 TRBD1 TRBJ1-4 NA
TGCGCCAGCAGCTTGCTATCGGCTAGCGGGAGCACAGATACGCAGTATTTT CASSLLSASGSTDTQYF TRBV5-1 TRBD2 TRBJ2-3 NA
TGCAGCGTTCACGGTGGAAAGGGGGAAAAACTGTTTTTT CSVHGGKGEKLFF TRBV29-1 NA TRBJ1-4 NA
TGCGCCAGCAGTCACCATCTTGGTGGGACGATAGAAACAGATACGCAGTATTTT CASSHHLGGTIETDTQYF TRBV23-1 NA TRBJ2-3 NA
TGTGCCAGCAGTCTTGACACAGATACGCAGTATTTT CASSLDTDTQYF TRBV28 NA TRBJ2-3 NA
TGTGCCAGTAGTATAACGCCATCCGTCCCCTATGGCTACACCTTC CASSITPSVPYGYTF TRBV19 NA TRBJ1-2 many
TGTGCCAGCAGCTTTACAGTTTATGGCTACACCTTC CASSFTVYGYTF TRBV28 NA TRBJ1-2 NA
TGTGCCAGCAGCGCGGGGTCTCTCTCGTATGAGCAGTTCTTC CASSAGSLSYEQFF TRBV11-2 NA TRBJ2-1 NA
TGTGCCAGCACCAGTGGTGGAGGGGCACCCCTCCACTTT CASTSGGGAPLHF TRBV12-3/TRBV12-4 NA TRBJ1-6 NA